This TCR beta chain was observed in a study of CD8 T cells in ankylosing spondylitis. Study-wide results and limits: A TCR beta motif made of several highly homologous variants seemed typical of ankylosing spondylitis blood.

This CDR3 is 14 amino acids long. Trimming pared 6 bases from V and 5 bases from J, leaving 13 bases between. Germline assignment: CDR1 ENHRY and CDR2 SYGVKD. Via MiXCR, TCRdb re-called the 5' RACE reads, giving one row per CDR3 protein. This sample has roughly 280,000 distinct CDR3 sequences, with 20% found just once. This clonotype was observed a handful of times. No antigen is known for it. The sequenced sample consisted of blood, either unsorted or a sorted T cell fraction (not recorded which). The J gene is TRBJ1-4, the V gene TRBV10-3; maybe TRBD1 (6 bases). This receptor was identified in a male donor with ankylosing spondylitis or in good health (not recorded which). The CDR3 reads CAISPGGLNEKLFF. The CDR3 DNA follows: TGTGCCATCAGCCCGGGGGGGCTCAATGAAAAACTGTTTTTT.